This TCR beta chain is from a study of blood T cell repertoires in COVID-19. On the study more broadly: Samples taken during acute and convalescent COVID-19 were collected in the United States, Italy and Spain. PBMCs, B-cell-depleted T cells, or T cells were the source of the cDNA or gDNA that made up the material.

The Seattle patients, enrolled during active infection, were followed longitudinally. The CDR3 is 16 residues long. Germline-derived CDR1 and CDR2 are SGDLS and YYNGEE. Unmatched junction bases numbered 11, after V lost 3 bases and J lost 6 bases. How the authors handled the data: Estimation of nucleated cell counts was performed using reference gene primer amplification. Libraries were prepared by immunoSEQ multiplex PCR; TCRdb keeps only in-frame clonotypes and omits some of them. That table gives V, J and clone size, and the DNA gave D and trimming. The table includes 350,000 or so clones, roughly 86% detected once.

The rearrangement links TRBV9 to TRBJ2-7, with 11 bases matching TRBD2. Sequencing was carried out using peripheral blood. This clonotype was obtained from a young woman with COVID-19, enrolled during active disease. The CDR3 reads CASSAKLTSGSIEQYF. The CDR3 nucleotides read TGTGCCAGCAGCGCGAAACTCACTAGCGGGAGTATCGAGCAGTACTTC.